The source of this TCR beta chain is a study of blood T cells in healthy people across ages. Study-level information: About one barcoded beta molecule per two T cells came from capture by template switching.

Notes on the study in general: Roughly linear declines in TCR beta diversity per million T cells occurred with age.

The use of a sample-barcoded 5' primer and a J-beta primer mix characterized a second PCR of 7 to 11 cycles. TCRdb used MiXCR to reprocess the 5' RACE reads, holding one entry per CDR3 protein. Here the sample spans 1 million or so distinct CDR3 sequences, 40% to 55% being singletons. Notes on this clonotype: Its antigen is still unknown.

Trimming cost V 4 bases and J 2 bases, with 10 bases left between them. CDR1 and CDR2 from the germline V gene are MDHEN and SYDVKM. The CDR3 is 14 residues long. The sample consisted of blood. This chain connects TRBV28 to TRBJ2-3; either TRBD1 or TRBD2 may supply D (5 bases each). This TCR came from a woman aged 60-75 years in good health. CDR3 sequence reads: CASSSGTLTDTQYF. The CDR3 bases are TGTGCCAGCAGTTCGGGGACCCTCACAGATACGCAGTATTTT.